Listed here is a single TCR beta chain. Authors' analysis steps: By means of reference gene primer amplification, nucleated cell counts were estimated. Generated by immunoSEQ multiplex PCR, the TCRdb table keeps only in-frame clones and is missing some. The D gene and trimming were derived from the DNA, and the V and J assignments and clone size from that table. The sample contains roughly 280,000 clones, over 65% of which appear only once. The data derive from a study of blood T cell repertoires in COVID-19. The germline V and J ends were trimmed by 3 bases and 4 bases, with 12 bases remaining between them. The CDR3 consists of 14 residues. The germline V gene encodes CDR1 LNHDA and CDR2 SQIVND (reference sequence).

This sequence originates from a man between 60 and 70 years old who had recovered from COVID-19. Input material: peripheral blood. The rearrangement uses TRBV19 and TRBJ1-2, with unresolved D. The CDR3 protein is CASSIEGIGYGYTF. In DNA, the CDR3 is TGTGCCAGTAGTATTGAGGGTATCGGCTATGGCTACACCTTC.